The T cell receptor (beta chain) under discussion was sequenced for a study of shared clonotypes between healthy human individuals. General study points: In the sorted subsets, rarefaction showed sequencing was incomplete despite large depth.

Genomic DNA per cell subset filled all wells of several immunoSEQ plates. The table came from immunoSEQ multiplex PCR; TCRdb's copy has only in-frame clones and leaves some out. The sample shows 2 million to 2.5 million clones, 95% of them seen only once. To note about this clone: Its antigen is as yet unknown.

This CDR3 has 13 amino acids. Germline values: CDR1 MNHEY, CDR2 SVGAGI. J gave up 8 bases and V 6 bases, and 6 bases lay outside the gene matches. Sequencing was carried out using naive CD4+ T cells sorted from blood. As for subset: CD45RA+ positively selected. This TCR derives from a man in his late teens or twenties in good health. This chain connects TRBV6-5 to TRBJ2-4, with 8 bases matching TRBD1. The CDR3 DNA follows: TGTGCCAGCAGCCGGACAGGGCCGGACATTCAGTACTTC. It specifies CASSRTGPDIQYF.